Sequencing of this TCR beta chain was carried out in a study of T cells after yellow fever vaccination. General study results and limits: Researchers cautioned that FACS-sorted repertoires could harbor abundant clonotypes contaminating from the bulk population. Relatively few clonotypes were ones that appeared in both CD4 and CD8 compartments.

This clonotype has a handful of counts. The antigen is undetermined. TCRdb reanalysed the 5' RACE reads using MiXCR and keeps one entry per CDR3 protein. The table has hundreds of thousands of distinct CDR3 sequences, about 14% seen once. Germline V gene data show CDR1 as DFQATT and CDR2 as SNEGSKA (reference sequence). This CDR3 comprises 12 residues. V was clipped by 6 bases and J by 2 bases, with 11 bases between them. Specimen: PBMCs, collected on the day of the yellow fever booster vaccination. The chain links TRBV20-1 to TRBJ2-7; no reliable D call. The clonotype was recovered from a man in his thirties or forties who received the YFV17D yellow fever vaccine. The CDR3 nucleotides read TGCAGTGCCCCGGACCTCACCTACGAGCAGTACTTC. Translating it yields CSAPDLTYEQYF.